This T cell receptor (beta chain) was documented in a study of cytomegalovirus exposure and HLA in healthy donors. The CDR3 runs to 10 residues. Germline CDR1 is SQVTM and CDR2 is ANQGSEA. With 4 bases removed from V and 10 bases from J, the gap between germline ends came to 10 bases. Amplification used 60 Vbeta primers and 13 Jbeta primers. Libraries were prepared by immunoSEQ multiplex PCR; TCRdb keeps only in-frame clonotypes and omits some of them. The profile shows some 130,000 clones, approximately 85% of them singletons. Whole-study results and caveats: Cytomegalovirus-associated status was assigned to approximately 160 TCR beta chains. A further, later analysis showed that HLA-associated TCR beta chains (compared with equally common others) were more clonally expanded.

Details on this clone: Antigen unknown.

Sequencing was carried out using PBMCs. The chain has TRBV29-1 and TRBJ1-2; D perhaps matches TRBD1 (5 bases). This clonotype was sampled from a boy between 10 and 17 years old in good health and CMV-seronegative. The CDR3 DNA is TGCAGCGTTGTAGGGGAGGACTACACCTTC. It is translated as CSVVGEDYTF. Using reference TRBV29-1 and TRBJ1-2 for the parts outside the CDR3, the full variable domain is SAVISQKPSRDICQRGTSLTIQCQVDSQVTMMFWYRQQPGQSLTLIATANQGSEATYESGFVIDKFPISRPNLTFSTLTVSNMSPEDSSIYLCSVVGEDYTFGSGTRLTVV.